The 18 T cell receptor beta chains presented below share a single source sample, sequenced in a study of beta chain features in type 1 diabetes. Every bit of the isolated RNA underwent reverse transcription, so sequencing read expressed TCRB transcripts. Here immunoSEQ multiplex PCR was the method, and the copy in TCRdb shows in-frame clones only, minus some. The data show about 40,000 clones, roughly 50% seen once. Sequencing input: central memory CD4+ T cells from blood. These TCRs come from a young woman in good health.

This clone was observed once. V gene TRBV4-1 combines with J gene TRBJ2-5, with 7 bases identical to TRBD1. Germline V CDR1 and CDR2: MGHRA, YSYEKL. J was trimmed by 1 base and V by 2 bases; bases with no gene match: 1. There are 14 residues in the CDR3. The DNA of the CDR3 is TGCGCCAGCAGCCAACGGGACAGCCAAGAGACCCAGTACTTC. Amino acid sequence: CASSQRDSQETQYF.

This sequence joins TRBV5-1 and TRBJ2-2; D is uncertain. V lost 1 base and J lost 3, with 4 bases in between. The CDR3 runs to 13 residues. CDR1 and CDR2 from the germline V gene are SGHRS and YFSETQ. CDR3 in amino acids: CASSLQDTGELFF. The CDR3 coding sequence is TGCGCCAGCAGCTTGCAGGACACCGGGGAGCTGTTTTTT.

The chain carries TRBV19 and TRBJ1-1, with D perhaps matching TRBD1 (6 bases). The CDR3 is 15 amino acids. Germline V gene data show CDR1 as LNHDA and CDR2 as SQIVND (reference sequence). V dropped 8 bases and J dropped 0 bases, with 16 bases sitting between them. The CDR3 reads CASEGGAGMNTEAFF. CDR3 nucleotides: TGTGCCAGTGAAGGGGGGGCGGGGATGAACACTGAAGCTTTCTTT.

By proportion, this clone is medium-sized. The chain joins TRBV2 to TRBJ2-7; 9 positions match TRBD1. CDR1 is SNHLY, CDR2 FYNNEI, per germline. CDR3 length equals 14 residues. Unmatched junction bases numbered 4, after V lost 6 bases and J lost 1 base. The CDR3 here is CASSSGTGSYEQYF. CDR3 nucleotides: TGTGCCAGCAGCTCCGGGACAGGGTCCTACGAGCAGTACTTC.

The rearrangement links TRBV9 to TRBJ2-1; 7 bases line up with TRBD2. The CDR3 runs 16 residues. Germline V CDR1 and CDR2: SGDLS, YYNGEE. J lost 5 bases, V lost 3 bases, and 11 bases had no gene match. CDR3 in amino acids: CASSANTGTKNNEQFF. DNA for the CDR3: TGTGCCAGCAGCGCCAACACCGGGACTAAGAACAATGAGCAGTTCTTC.

The chain is built from TRBV29-1 and TRBJ1-1; 7 bases fit TRBD1. The trim removed 7 bases at V and 3 bases at J, leaving 8 bases unmatched. CDR3 length: 13 amino acids. The germline gives CDR1 SQVTM, CDR2 ANQGSEA. Here the CDR3 DNA reads TGCAGCGGTGCAGACAGGGTCGACACTGAAGCTTTCTTT. Protein sequence: CSGADRVDTEAFF.

The DNA for the CDR3 is TGCAGCGCTAGAATGAACACTGAAGCTTTCTTT. Residues: CSARMNTEAFF. This chain uses TRBV29-1 with TRBJ1-1; D gene uncertain. CDR1 SQVTM and CDR2 ANQGSEA come from the germline V gene. V lost 7 bases and J 0 bases, leaving 6 bases between the germline ends. The CDR3 covers 11 residues.

The chain uses TRBV18 and TRBJ2-3; TRBD2 is a possible D gene (6 bases). The V gene lost 3 bases and the J gene lost 4 bases, with 17 bases spanning the gap. The CDR3 totals 16 residues. In germline, CDR1 is KGHSH, CDR2 LQKENI. CDR3 coding DNA: TGTGCCAGCTCACCCGCGGGGTTCAGCCGGGCAGATACGCAGTATTTT. Translation gives CASSPAGFSRADTQYF.

This chain links TRBV10-3 with TRBJ1-1, with a weak D call TRBD1 (6 bases). CDR3 length: 15 amino acids. V gave up 7 bases and J gave up 5 bases, with 20 bases separating them. The germline CDR1 and CDR2 sequences are ENHRY and SYGVKD. This CDR3 is CAITGGAGYVTEAFF. The CDR3 DNA is TGTGCCATCACGGGGGGCGCCGGGTACGTAACTGAAGCTTTCTTT.

This chain joins TRBV5-5 and TRBJ1-2, with TRBD1 matching 9 bases. Trimming cost V 6 bases and J 2 bases; bases outside gene matches: 11. CDR1 and CDR2 from the germline V gene are SGHKS and YYEKEE (reference sequence). The CDR3 has 16 amino acids. In DNA form, the CDR3 reads TGTGCCAGCAACCAAAGGGCACAGGGGGCGAACTATGGCTACACCTTC. The encoded protein is CASNQRAQGANYGYTF.

The chain employs TRBV7-2 and TRBJ2-3; tentative D call: TRBD2 (5 bases). The CDR3 consists of 17 residues. The ends were cut back, 1 base at V and 5 bases at J, with 19 bases in the middle. Germline loops: CDR1 SGHTA, CDR2 FQGNSA. For the CDR3, the DNA is TGTGCCAGCAGCTTAGAACGTGGACTCCCCGCTTTAGATACGCAGTATTTT. It codes for CASSLERGLPALDTQYF. The whole variable domain, remainder taken from reference TRBV7-2 and TRBJ2-3, is GAGVSQSPSNKVTEKGKDVELRCDPISGHTALYWYRQSLGQGLEFLIYFQGNSAPDKSGLPSDRFSAERTGGSVSTLTIQRTQQEDSAVYLCASSLERGLPALDTQYFGPGTRLTVL.

V is TRBV6-5 and J is TRBJ1-2; no reliable D call. Deletions cut 7 bases from V and 8 bases from J, with 20 bases between. CDR1 and CDR2 (germline): MNHEY, SVGAGI. This CDR3 is 14 amino acids long. The CDR3 nucleotides read TGTGCCAGCACCGTAGGCAGGAACGGTGGCGGCTACACCTTC. Translating gives CASTVGRNGGGYTF.

The chain couples TRBV10-1 to TRBJ2-7; 10 nucleotides align to TRBD2. Losses at the gene ends were 4 bases for V and 3 bases for J; bases not matched to a gene: 6. CDR1 is WNHNN, CDR2 SYGVQD, per germline (reference sequence). CDR3 length: 15 amino acids. CDR3: CASSVASGSSYEQYF. The CDR3 DNA follows: TGCGCCAGCAGTGTGGCTAGCGGGAGCAGCTACGAGCAGTACTTC.

There are a few counts of this clone. V gene TRBV23-1 combines with J gene TRBJ1-1; D remains ambiguous. TRBV23-1 is recorded as an ORF, its role being uncertain. This CDR3 region has 18 residues. Trimming removed 2 bases from V and 2 bases from J, with 21 bases in between. This chain's CDR3 is CASSQNPSRGRRNTEAFF. The CDR3 DNA is TGCGCCAGCAGTCAAAATCCCTCCCGGGGAAGGAGAAACACTGAAGCTTTCTTT.

This chain uses TRBV4-2 with TRBJ2-3; 9 bases line up with TRBD2. The CDR3 spans 18 residues. V shed 1 base, J shed 0 bases, and the junction held 8 bases outside the gene matches. In germline, CDR1 is LGHNA, CDR2 YNFKEQ. In DNA, the CDR3 is TGTGCCAGCAGCCAAGGAGCGGGGGGTGACTCTAGCACAGATACGCAGTATTTT. It codes for CASSQGAGGDSSTDTQYF.

The genes are TRBV11-2 and TRBJ2-5; the match to TRBD1 covers 8 bases. J was trimmed by 1 base and V by 3 bases; bases with no gene match: 7. The CDR3 has 16 amino acids. Germline CDR1 SGHAT, CDR2 FQNNGV. The CDR3 is CASSFRAGGGQETQYF. CDR3 nucleotide sequence: TGTGCCAGCAGCTTTCGGGCAGGGGGCGGCCAAGAGACCCAGTACTTC. The full variable domain, in which reference TRBV11-2 and TRBJ2-5 provide the parts outside the CDR3, is EAGVAQSPRYKIIEKRQSVAFWCNPISGHATLYWYQQILGQGPKLLIQFQNNGVVDDSQLPKDRFSAERLKGVDSTLKIQPAKLEDSAVYLCASSFRAGGGQETQYFGPGTRLLVL.

V gene TRBV5-1 combines with J gene TRBJ2-1; D is perhaps TRBD1 (6 bases). From germline, CDR1 is SGHRS and CDR2 YFSETQ. This CDR3 is built from 17 residues. Between the trimmed V and J ends, which lost 4 bases and 0 bases, there was a span of 17 bases. CDR3 region: CASSVPQGAGSYNEQFF. The DNA of the CDR3 is TGCGCCAGCAGCGTACCACAGGGAGCCGGCTCCTACAATGAGCAGTTCTTC.

The rearrangement links TRBV10-1 to TRBJ2-5; D is possibly TRBD2 (6 bases). Deletions cut 2 bases from V and 5 bases from J, with 12 bases between. The CDR3 sequence is 14 residues long. The germline CDR1 and CDR2 sequences are WNHNN and SYGVQD (reference sequence). CDR3 sequence: CASSETSGGETQYF. The CDR3 nucleotides read TGCGCCAGCAGTGAGACAAGCGGAGGGGAGACCCAGTACTTC.